These 25 T cell receptor beta chains came from one sample sequenced in a study of blood T cell repertoires in COVID-19. Only in-frame clones appear in the TCRdb table, and some are missing; sequencing was by immunoSEQ multiplex PCR. The sample contains some 270,000 clones, 86% of which appear only once. Input material: peripheral blood. Receptor source: a woman older than 75 with COVID-19, enrolled during active disease.

The rearrangement uses TRBV7-2 and TRBJ2-2; 10 bases agree with TRBD2. This CDR3 contains 15 residues. Germline-derived CDR1 and CDR2 are SGHTA and FQGNSA. V shed 6 bases, J shed 8 bases, and the junction held 9 bases outside the gene matches. The CDR3 DNA reads TGTGCCAGCAGTGGGAGCGGGGGGGCGTTAGGGGAGCTGTTTTTT. It encodes CASSGSGGALGELFF.

The gene calls are TRBV25-1 and TRBJ2-1, with D possibly TRBD1 on 5 matching bases. V was trimmed by 2 bases and J by 3 bases, leaving 14 bases between them. CDR1 MGHDK and CDR2 SYGVNS come from the germline V gene. The CDR3 sequence is 16 residues long. The CDR3 loop reads CASSEIGAKRYNEQFF. The CDR3 nucleotides read TGTGCCAGCAGTGAAATTGGGGCTAAACGCTACAATGAGCAGTTCTTC.

This clone turned up a few times. V gene TRBV5-1 combines with J gene TRBJ2-2; D is ambiguous. The CDR3 is 13 amino acids. V was clipped by 0 bases and J by 3 bases, with 3 bases between them. The V gene's germline CDR1 is SGHRS and CDR2 YFSETQ. DNA for the CDR3: TGCGCCAGCAGCTTGGTCGACACCGGGGAGCTGTTTTTT. Translated: CASSLVDTGELFF. The full variable domain, completed using reference TRBV5-1 and TRBJ2-2, is KAGVTQTPRYLIKTRGQQVTLSCSPISGHRSVSWYQQTPGQGLQFLFEYFSETQRNKGNFPGRFSGRQFSNSRSEMNVSTLELGDSALYLCASSLVDTGELFFGEGSRLTVL.

V usage is TRBV3-1 (or the pseudogene TRBV3-2) and J usage is TRBJ2-1; 10 nucleotides line up with TRBD2. Unmatched junction bases numbered 5, after V lost 7 bases and J lost 14 bases. There are 11 residues in the CDR3. Per the germline V gene, CDR1 is LGHDT and CDR2 is YNNKEL (reference sequence). In DNA, the CDR3 is TGTGCCAGCACCGCGGGGACTAGCGAGTTCTTC. Translating gives CASTAGTSEFF.

The chain is built from TRBV7-8 and TRBJ2-5; a possible D gene is TRBD2 (6 bases). Trimming took 6 bases from V and 5 from J, leaving 25 bases between them. CDR3 length equals 17 residues. The V gene's germline CDR1 is SGHVS and CDR2 FQNEAQ. Here the CDR3 DNA reads TGTGCCAGCAGTTCATTCGCGGGACTCCCAGTGCGGGAGACCCAGTACTTC. Translated: CASSSFAGLPVRETQYF.

The rearrangement links TRBV27 to TRBJ2-5, with 10 bases aligning to TRBD1. The V gene's germline CDR1 is MNHEY and CDR2 SMNVEV (reference sequence). V lost 5 bases and J lost 3; bases outside the gene matches: 6. This CDR3 has 15 residues. The CDR3 here is CASSASGTGEETQYF. DNA for the CDR3: TGTGCCAGCAGTGCCTCCGGGACAGGGGAAGAGACCCAGTACTTC.

This chain joins TRBV3-1 (or the pseudogene TRBV3-2) and TRBJ2-3; possible D gene TRBD2, 6 bases. This CDR3 is 13 amino acids long. The V end was cut by 4 bases, the J end by 4 bases, with 9 bases between. The germline gives CDR1 LGHDT, CDR2 YNNKEL (reference sequence). The CDR3 coding sequence is TGTGCCAGCAGCCTAGGGAGGCCAGATACGCAGTATTTT. This codes for CASSLGRPDTQYF.

With regard to this clone: At one end the junction does not follow the germline gene, possibly because of a read error. J is TRBJ2-2 and V is TRBV7-7; possibly TRBD2 for D (7 bases). CDR1 is SSHAT and CDR2 is FNYEAQ in the germline V gene (reference sequence). The CDR3 is made up of 16 amino acids. The chain's CDR3 is CASSPPGGAVTGELFF. CDR3 nucleotide sequence: TGTGCTAGCAGCCCTCCGGGGGGCGCAGTTACCGGGGAGCTGTTTTTT.

V and J are TRBV24-1 and TRBJ2-1; 11 bases are a match to TRBD2. Trimming removed 4 bases from V and 0 bases from J; junction bases left unmatched: 4. There are 17 residues in the CDR3. Looked up from germline, CDR1 is KGHDR and CDR2 is SFDVKD. The CDR3 here is CATSDSSGGPSYNEQFF. In DNA form, the CDR3 reads TGTGCCACCAGTGACTCTAGCGGGGGGCCCTCCTACAATGAGCAGTTCTTC.

This clone was detected a few times. The chain uses TRBV6-1 and TRBJ1-5, with D hard to call. Deletions cut 1 base from V and 0 bases from J, with 10 bases between. This CDR3 has 16 amino acids. The V gene's germline CDR1 is MNHNS and CDR2 SASEGT. CDR3 nucleotide sequence: TGTGCCAGCAGTGAAGGAGGGAGAATTAGCAATCAGCCCCAGCATTTT. Translating it yields CASSEGGRISNQPQHF.

The chain employs TRBV6-5 and TRBJ2-2; D gene ambiguous. CDR1 and CDR2 from the germline V gene are MNHEY and SVGAGI. V dropped 6 bases and J dropped 4 bases, with 6 bases sitting between them. The CDR3 has 12 amino acids. CDR3 residues: CASRRLTGELFF. The CDR3 DNA is TGTGCCAGCAGGCGGCTCACCGGGGAGCTGTTTTTT.

The chain combines TRBV19 with TRBJ1-1, with D perhaps TRBD1 (5 bases). The CDR3 totals 14 residues. CDR1 is LNHDA, CDR2 SQIVND, per germline (reference sequence). V lost 3 bases and J lost 5, with 13 bases in between. As DNA, the CDR3 is TGTGCCAGTAGTATGCTAGGGGAATGGACTGAAGCTTTCTTT. Residues: CASSMLGEWTEAFF.

This chain uses TRBV29-1 with TRBJ2-2; 9 bases line up with TRBD1. CDR1 and CDR2 (germline): SQVTM, ANQGSEA. Unmatched junction bases numbered 7, after V lost 7 bases and J lost 4 bases. CDR3 length: 14 residues. The CDR3 nucleotides are TGCAGCGCGGACAGGGGAGATGGCACCGGGGAGCTGTTTTTT. Its translation: CSADRGDGTGELFF.

The chain couples TRBV18 to TRBJ2-7, with 8 bases aligning to TRBD2. CDR3 length: 14 residues. Per the germline V gene, CDR1 is KGHSH and CDR2 is LQKENI. Germline trimming cut 6 bases from V and 2 bases from J; bases unmatched to any gene: 6. CDR3: CASSGRGGPYEQYF. In nucleotides, the CDR3 is TGTGCCAGCTCTGGACGGGGGGGCCCCTACGAGCAGTACTTC.

This clone has only a few counts. The rearrangement joins TRBV3-1 (or the pseudogene TRBV3-2) to TRBJ2-2, with D tentatively TRBD1 (5 bases). The CDR3 spans 15 residues. Trimming took 4 bases from V and 0 from J, leaving 9 bases between them. Germline assignment: CDR1 LGHDT and CDR2 YNNKEL (reference sequence). CDR3 region: CASSPRAANTGELFF. CDR3 nucleotides: TGTGCCAGCAGCCCCAGGGCAGCGAACACCGGGGAGCTGTTTTTT.

The V call is TRBV4-1, the J call TRBJ2-1, with 9 bases fitting TRBD2. The CDR3 is 17 amino acids. CDR1 and CDR2 from the germline V gene are MGHRA and YSYEKL. V lost 4 bases, J lost 4 bases, and 11 bases stayed unmatched. The CDR3 here is CASSPGAGGPLYNEQFF. CDR3 sequence (DNA): TGCGCCAGCAGCCCAGGGGCGGGGGGGCCGCTATACAATGAGCAGTTCTTC.

This rearrangement joins TRBV5-5 to TRBJ1-5; perhaps TRBD1 as D (5 bases). CDR1 and CDR2 from the germline V gene are SGHKS and YYEKEE (reference sequence). Trimming left V 0 bases short and J 6 bases short, with 13 bases between. The length of the CDR3 is 15 residues. DNA of the CDR3: TGTGCCAGCAGCTTGGATACGGCGCAGGGTCAGCCCCAGCATTTT. Its translation: CASSLDTAQGQPQHF.

The chain recombines TRBV7-2 with TRBJ2-3, with TRBD2 as a possible D gene (5 bases). V shed 7 bases and J shed 0 bases, with 17 bases lying between them. The CDR3 loop spans 16 amino acids. Germline-derived CDR1 and CDR2 are SGHTA and FQGNSA. CDR3 protein: CASKSSGASSTDTQYF. The CDR3 DNA sequence: TGTGCCAGCAAATCCAGCGGAGCCTCTAGCACAGATACGCAGTATTTT.

This rearrangement joins TRBV3-1 (or the pseudogene TRBV3-2) to TRBJ1-3, with 8 bases identical to TRBD1. This CDR3 spans 23 amino acids. The V gene end was trimmed by 4 bases and the J gene end by 0 bases; junction bases not matched to a gene: 26. The germline V gene has CDR1 LGHDT and CDR2 YNNKEL (reference sequence). The CDR3 loop is CASSRTLSHMGTGLKFSGNTIYF. CDR3 nucleotide sequence: TGTGCCAGCAGCCGCACGCTGAGTCATATGGGGACAGGACTAAAATTCTCTGGAAACACCATATATTTT.

This clone was seen a handful of times. The CDR3 here is CASSLASGHEQYF. CDR3 nucleotides: TGTGCCAGCAGTTTGGCTAGCGGCCACGAGCAGTACTTC. The chain carries TRBV28 and TRBJ2-7, with 7 bases identical to TRBD2. This CDR3 comprises 13 residues. Per the germline V gene, CDR1 is MDHEN and CDR2 is SYDVKM. After removal of 3 bases from V and 5 bases from J, the junction contained 4 bases not matched to a gene. The full variable domain, with the rest looked up from reference TRBV28 and TRBJ2-7, is DVKVTQSSRYLVKRTGEKVFLECVQDMDHENMFWYRQDPGLGLRLIYFSYDVKMKEKGDIPEGYSVSREKKERFSLILESASTNQTSMYLCASSLASGHEQYFGPGTRLTVT.

The chain carries TRBV6-2 or TRBV6-3 and TRBJ1-4; 10 nucleotides agree with TRBD1. The CDR3 is 15 amino acids. With 5 bases clipped from V and 4 bases from J, the junction kept 4 bases outside the gene matches. CDR1 MNHEY and CDR2 SVGEGT come from the germline V gene. CDR3 sequence (DNA): TGTGCCAGCAGTCCATGGACAGGGGGTAATGAAAAACTGTTTTTT. It is translated as CASSPWTGGNEKLFF.

The V call is TRBV5-6, the J call TRBJ2-5; 7 bases align to TRBD1. Trimming at V came to 1 base and at J to 2 bases, leaving 5 bases not matched to a gene. The CDR3 runs 15 residues. Per the germline V gene, CDR1 is SGHDT and CDR2 is YYEEEE. The CDR3 spells CASSLIQGFQETQYF. The CDR3 DNA follows: TGTGCCAGCAGCTTGATACAGGGGTTTCAAGAGACCCAGTACTTC.

The chain employs TRBV11-2 and TRBJ1-3; no definite D call. V was pared by 5 bases and J by 0 bases, with 11 bases between. The CDR3 is made up of 15 amino acids. Germline assignment: CDR1 SGHAT and CDR2 FQNNGV. The CDR3: CASSRFDSSGNTIYF. The CDR3 DNA follows: TGTGCCAGCAGCCGGTTTGATAGCTCTGGAAACACCATATATTTT.

The genes are TRBV6-5 and TRBJ1-4; 8 bases match TRBD1. V shed 6 bases, J shed 5 bases, and the junction held 8 bases outside the gene matches. Per germline, CDR1 MNHEY and CDR2 SVGAGI. The length of the CDR3 is 15 residues. The chain's CDR3 is CASRYRGGNNEKLFF. DNA of the CDR3: TGTGCCAGCAGGTACAGGGGGGGGAACAATGAAAAACTGTTTTTT.

The V and J genes are TRBV5-1 and TRBJ1-6; a possible D gene is TRBD1 (6 bases). Per the germline V gene, CDR1 is SGHRS and CDR2 is YFSETQ. V was clipped by 4 bases and J by 10 bases, with 15 bases between them. The CDR3 has 14 residues. CDR3 loop: CASSQAGGESPLHF. DNA of the CDR3: TGCGCCAGCAGCCAAGCGGGGGGCGAATCACCCCTCCACTTT.